This TCR beta chain was sequenced in a study of cytomegalovirus exposure and HLA in healthy donors. General study findings and limits: A few CMV-associated chains were confirmed in vitro to be specific for CMV antigens. As a later analysis showed, a missense DCLRE1C variant was linked to trimming of TCR beta V- and J-genes.

Donors in the study were healthy people who gave bone marrow. In the PCR, 60 Vbeta and 13 Jbeta primers were used. The table came from immunoSEQ multiplex PCR; TCRdb's copy has only in-frame clones and leaves some out. The sample has about 130,000 clones, around four fifths seen once; the top ten hold around 11%. Germline loops: CDR1 GTSNPN, CDR2 SVGIG (reference sequence). The CDR3 extends over 13 amino acids. With 2 bases removed from V and 5 bases from J, the gap between germline ends came to 12 bases. Notes on this clone: The target antigen is unknown.

J is TRBJ2-5 and V is TRBV30; tentative D call: TRBD2 (6 bases). The sequenced sample was PBMCs. The receptor was derived from a male donor in good health and CMV-seropositive. Here the CDR3 reads CAWSIGGRETQYF. CDR3 DNA sequence: TGTGCCTGGAGTATCGGAGGGAGGGAGACCCAGTACTTC.